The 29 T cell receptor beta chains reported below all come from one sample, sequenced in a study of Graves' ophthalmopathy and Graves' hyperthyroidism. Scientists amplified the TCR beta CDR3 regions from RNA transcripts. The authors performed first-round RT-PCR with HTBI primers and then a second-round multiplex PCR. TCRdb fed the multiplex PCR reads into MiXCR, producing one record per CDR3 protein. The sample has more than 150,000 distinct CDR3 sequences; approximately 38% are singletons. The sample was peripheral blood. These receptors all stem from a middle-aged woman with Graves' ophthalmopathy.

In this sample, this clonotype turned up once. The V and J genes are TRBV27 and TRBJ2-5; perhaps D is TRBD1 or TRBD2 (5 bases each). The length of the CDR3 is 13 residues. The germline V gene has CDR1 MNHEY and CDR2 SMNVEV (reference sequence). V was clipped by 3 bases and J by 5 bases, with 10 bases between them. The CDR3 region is CASSFWGYETQYF. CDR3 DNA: TGTGCCAGCAGTTTTTGGGGGTACGAGACCCAGTACTTC.

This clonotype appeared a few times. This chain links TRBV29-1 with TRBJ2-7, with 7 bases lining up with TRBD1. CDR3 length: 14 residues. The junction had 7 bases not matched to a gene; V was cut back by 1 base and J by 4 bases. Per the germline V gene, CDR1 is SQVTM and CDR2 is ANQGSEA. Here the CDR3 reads CSVEAGTGQYEQYF. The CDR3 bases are TGCAGCGTTGAAGCAGGGACGGGACAGTACGAGCAGTACTTC.

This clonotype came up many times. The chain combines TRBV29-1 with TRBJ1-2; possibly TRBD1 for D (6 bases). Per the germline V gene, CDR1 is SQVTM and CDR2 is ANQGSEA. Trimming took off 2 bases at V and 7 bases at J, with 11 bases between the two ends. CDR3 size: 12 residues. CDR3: CSVETGRGGYTF. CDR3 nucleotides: TGCAGCGTTGAAACAGGGAGGGGTGGCTACACCTTC.

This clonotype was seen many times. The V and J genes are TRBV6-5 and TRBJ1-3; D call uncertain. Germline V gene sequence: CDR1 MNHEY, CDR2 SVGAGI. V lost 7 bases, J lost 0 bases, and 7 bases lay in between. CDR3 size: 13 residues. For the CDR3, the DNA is TGTGCCAGCAAATTAAGCTCTGGAAACACCATATATTTT. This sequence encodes CASKLSSGNTIYF.

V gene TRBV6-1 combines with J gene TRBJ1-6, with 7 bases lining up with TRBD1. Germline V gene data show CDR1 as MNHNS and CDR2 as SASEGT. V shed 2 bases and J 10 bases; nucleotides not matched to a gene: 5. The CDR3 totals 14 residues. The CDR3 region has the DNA TGTGCCAGCAGTGAAAACAGGGGCGACTCACCCCTCCACTTT. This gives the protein CASSENRGDSPLHF.

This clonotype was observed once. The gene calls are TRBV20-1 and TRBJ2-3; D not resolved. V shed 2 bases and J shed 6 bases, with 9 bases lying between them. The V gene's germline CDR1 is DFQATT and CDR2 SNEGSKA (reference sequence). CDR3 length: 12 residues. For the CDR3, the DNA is TGCAGTGCTAGATGGTCAGCCGATACGCAGTATTTT. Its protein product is CSARWSADTQYF.

In DNA, the CDR3 is TGCAGCGTTGAAACCGTAGGGCTAGAGACCCAGTACTTC. It yields the protein CSVETVGLETQYF. The rearrangement joins TRBV29-1 to TRBJ2-5; D not certain. CDR3 length: 13 amino acids. CDR1 is SQVTM, CDR2 ANQGSEA, per germline. The V and J ends lost 2 bases and 4 bases respectively, with 11 bases between them.

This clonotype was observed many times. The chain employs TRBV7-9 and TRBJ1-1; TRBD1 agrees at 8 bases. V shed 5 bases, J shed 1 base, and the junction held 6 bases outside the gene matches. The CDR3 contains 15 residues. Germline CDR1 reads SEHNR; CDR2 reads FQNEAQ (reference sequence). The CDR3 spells CASSPLGTGNTEAFF. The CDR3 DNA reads TGTGCCAGCAGCCCGTTAGGGACAGGGAACACTGAAGCTTTCTTT.

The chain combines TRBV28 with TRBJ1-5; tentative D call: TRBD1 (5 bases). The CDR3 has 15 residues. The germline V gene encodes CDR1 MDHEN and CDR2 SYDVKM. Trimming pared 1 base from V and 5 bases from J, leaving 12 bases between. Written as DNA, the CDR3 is TGTGCCAGCAGTTTATTGACAGACGGGTATCAGCCCCAGCATTTT. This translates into CASSLLTDGYQPQHF.

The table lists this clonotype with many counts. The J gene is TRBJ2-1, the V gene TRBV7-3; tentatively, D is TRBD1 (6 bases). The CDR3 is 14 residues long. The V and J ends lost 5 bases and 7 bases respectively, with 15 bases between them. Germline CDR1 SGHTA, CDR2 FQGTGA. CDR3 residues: CASSHDRMRNEQFF. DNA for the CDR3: TGTGCCAGCAGCCATGACAGGATGAGGAATGAGCAGTTCTTC.

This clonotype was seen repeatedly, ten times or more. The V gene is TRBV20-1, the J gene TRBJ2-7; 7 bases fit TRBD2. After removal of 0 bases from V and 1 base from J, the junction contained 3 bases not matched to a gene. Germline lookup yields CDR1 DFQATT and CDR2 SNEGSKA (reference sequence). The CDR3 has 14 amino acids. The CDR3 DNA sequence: TGCAGTGCTAGAGAGGCTAGCGGATCCTACGAGCAGTACTTC. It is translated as CSAREASGSYEQYF.

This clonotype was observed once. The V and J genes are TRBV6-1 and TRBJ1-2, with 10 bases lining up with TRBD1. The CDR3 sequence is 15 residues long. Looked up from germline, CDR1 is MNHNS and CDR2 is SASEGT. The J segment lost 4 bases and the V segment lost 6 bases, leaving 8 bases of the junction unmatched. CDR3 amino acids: CASSGRDRGAYGYTF. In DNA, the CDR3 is TGTGCCAGCAGCGGCCGGGACAGGGGAGCCTATGGCTACACCTTC.

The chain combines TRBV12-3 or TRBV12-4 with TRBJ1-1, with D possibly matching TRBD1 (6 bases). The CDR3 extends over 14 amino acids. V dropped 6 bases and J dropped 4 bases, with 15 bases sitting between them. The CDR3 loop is CASSRGGGGTEAFF. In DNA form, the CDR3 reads TGTGCCAGCAGCCGGGGTGGAGGGGGCACTGAAGCTTTCTTT.

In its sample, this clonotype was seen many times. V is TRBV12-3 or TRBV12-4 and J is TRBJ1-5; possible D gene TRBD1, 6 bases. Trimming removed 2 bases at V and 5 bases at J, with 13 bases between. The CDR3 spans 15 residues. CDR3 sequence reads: CASSLKDRKDQPQHF. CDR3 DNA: TGTGCCAGCAGTTTAAAAGACAGGAAGGATCAGCCCCAGCATTTT.

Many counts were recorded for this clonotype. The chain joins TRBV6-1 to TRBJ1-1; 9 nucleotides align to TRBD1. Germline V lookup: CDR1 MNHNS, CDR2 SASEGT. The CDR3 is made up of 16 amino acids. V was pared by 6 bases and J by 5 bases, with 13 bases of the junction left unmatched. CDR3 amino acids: CASSTILTGGRTEAFF. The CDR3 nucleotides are TGTGCCAGCAGCACCATTCTTACAGGGGGCCGAACTGAAGCTTTCTTT.

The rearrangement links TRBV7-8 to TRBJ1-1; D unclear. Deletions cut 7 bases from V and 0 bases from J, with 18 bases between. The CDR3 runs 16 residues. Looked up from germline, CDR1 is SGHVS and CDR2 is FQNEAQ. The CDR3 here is CASNRYGVSMNTEAFF. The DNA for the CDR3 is TGTGCCAGCAATAGGTATGGGGTGAGCATGAACACTGAAGCTTTCTTT.

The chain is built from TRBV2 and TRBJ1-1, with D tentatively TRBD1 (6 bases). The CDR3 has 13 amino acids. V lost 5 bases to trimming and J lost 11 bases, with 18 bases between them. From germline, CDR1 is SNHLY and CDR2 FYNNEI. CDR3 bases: TGTGCCAGCAGTTTAACAAACAGGGTTTGGGCTTTCTTT. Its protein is CASSLTNRVWAFF.

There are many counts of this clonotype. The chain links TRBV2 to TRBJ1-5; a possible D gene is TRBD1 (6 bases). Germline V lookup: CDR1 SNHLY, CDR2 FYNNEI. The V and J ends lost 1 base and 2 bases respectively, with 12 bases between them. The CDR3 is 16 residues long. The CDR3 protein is CASSEEQTGGNQPQHF. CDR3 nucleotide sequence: TGTGCCAGCAGTGAAGAACAGACAGGCGGCAATCAGCCCCAGCATTTT.

The CDR3 here is CASSSRDRGSSYASYEQYF. In nucleotides, the CDR3 is TGTGCCAGCAGTTCCCGGGACAGGGGGTCGTCGTATGCCTCCTACGAGCAGTACTTC. The chain employs TRBV12-3 or TRBV12-4 and TRBJ2-7; 11 nucleotides match TRBD1. The length of the CDR3 is 19 residues. Trimming took 4 bases from V and 0 from J; bases not matched to a gene: 14.

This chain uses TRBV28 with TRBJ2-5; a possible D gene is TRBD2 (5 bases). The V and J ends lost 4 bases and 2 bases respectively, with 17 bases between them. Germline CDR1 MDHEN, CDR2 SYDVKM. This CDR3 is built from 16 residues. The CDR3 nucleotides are TGTGCCAGCAGTTCGGACTCACTTAAGACACAAGAGACCCAGTACTTC. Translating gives CASSSDSLKTQETQYF.

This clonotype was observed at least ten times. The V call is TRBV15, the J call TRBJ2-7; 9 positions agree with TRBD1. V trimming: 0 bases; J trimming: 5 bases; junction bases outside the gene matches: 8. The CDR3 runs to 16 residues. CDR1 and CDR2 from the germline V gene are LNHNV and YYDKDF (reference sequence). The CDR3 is CATSRDLGTGNHEQYF. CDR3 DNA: TGTGCCACCAGCAGAGATCTTGGGACAGGGAACCACGAGCAGTACTTC.

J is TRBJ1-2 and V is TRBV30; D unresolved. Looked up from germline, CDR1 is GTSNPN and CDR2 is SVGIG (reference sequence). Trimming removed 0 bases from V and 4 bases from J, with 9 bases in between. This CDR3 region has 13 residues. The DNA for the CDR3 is TGTGCCTGGAGTGTAGGAAAGCTCTATGGCTACACCTTC. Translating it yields CAWSVGKLYGYTF.

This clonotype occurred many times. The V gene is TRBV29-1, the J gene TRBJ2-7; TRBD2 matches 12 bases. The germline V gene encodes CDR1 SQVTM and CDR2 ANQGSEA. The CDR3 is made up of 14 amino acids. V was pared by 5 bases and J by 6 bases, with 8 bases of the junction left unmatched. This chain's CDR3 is CSVTSGTSGSEQYF. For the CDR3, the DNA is TGCAGCGTTACTTCCGGGACTAGCGGGTCCGAGCAGTACTTC.

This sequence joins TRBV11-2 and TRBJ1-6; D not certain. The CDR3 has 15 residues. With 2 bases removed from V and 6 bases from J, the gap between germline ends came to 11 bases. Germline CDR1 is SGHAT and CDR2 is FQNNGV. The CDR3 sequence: CASSLTPGFNSPLHF. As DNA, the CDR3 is TGTGCCAGCAGCTTAACCCCAGGCTTTAATTCACCCCTCCACTTT.

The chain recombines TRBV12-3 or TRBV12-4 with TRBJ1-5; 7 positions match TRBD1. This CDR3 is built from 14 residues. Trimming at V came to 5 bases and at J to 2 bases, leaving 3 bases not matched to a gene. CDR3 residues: CASSGQVRNQPQHF. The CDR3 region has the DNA TGTGCCAGCAGTGGACAGGTACGCAATCAGCCCCAGCATTTT.

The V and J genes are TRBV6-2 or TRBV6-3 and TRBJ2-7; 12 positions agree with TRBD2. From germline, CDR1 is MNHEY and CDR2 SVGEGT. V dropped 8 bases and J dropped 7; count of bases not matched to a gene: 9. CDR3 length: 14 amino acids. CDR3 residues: CASRLAGASGEQYF. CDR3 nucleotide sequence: TGTGCCAGCCGACTAGCGGGGGCCTCTGGGGAGCAGTACTTC.

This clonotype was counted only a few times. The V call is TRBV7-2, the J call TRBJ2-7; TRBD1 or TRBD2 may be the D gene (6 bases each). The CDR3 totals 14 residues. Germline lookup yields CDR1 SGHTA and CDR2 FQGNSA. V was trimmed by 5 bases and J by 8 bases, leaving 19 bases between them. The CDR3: CASSPSGATKKQYF. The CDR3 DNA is TGTGCCAGCAGCCCCTCGGGGGCTACAAAAAAGCAGTACTTC.

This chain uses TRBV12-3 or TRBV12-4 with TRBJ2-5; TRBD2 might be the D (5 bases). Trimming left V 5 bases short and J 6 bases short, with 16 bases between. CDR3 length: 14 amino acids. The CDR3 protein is CASSQTSRGKTQYF. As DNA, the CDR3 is TGTGCCAGCAGTCAAACGAGTCGGGGAAAGACCCAGTACTTC.

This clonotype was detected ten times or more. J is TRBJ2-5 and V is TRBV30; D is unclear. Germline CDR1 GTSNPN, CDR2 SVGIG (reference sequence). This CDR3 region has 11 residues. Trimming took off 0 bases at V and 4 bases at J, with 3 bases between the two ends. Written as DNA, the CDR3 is TGTGCCTGGAGTGTACGAGAGACCCAGTACTTC. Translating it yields CAWSVRETQYF.